This T cell receptor (beta chain) was profiled in a study of T cell responses to AZD1222 COVID-19 vaccine. Whole-study results and caveats: Among spike-specific TCRs, nearly half reportedly target unmutated variant regions. The sample set comprised mostly white British donors with more females, and clonal diversity was possibly underestimated. Among those given AZD1222, only 6 or 7 were seropositive at baseline. Two doses of AZD1222 preceded a rise in Spike-specific TCR breadth and depth.

This clone was picked up one time. Its specificity is unknown. The data were produced by immunoSEQ multiplex PCR, yet TCRdb's version contains in-frame clones alone and is incomplete. The table lists 180,000 or so clones, more than 85% of them singletons, with 1.5% to 2% in the top ten. The receptor's source is an adult who received the AZD1222 COVID-19 vaccine. Sequences were derived from peripheral blood, sampled 28 days after the second AZD1222 dose.

CDR3 loop: CASSQGVMTSGGYNEQFF. DNA for the CDR3: TGCGCCAGCAGCCAAGGGGTCATGACTAGCGGGGGCTACAATGAGCAGTTCTTC. V usage is TRBV4-3 and J usage is TRBJ2-1; 12 positions match TRBD2. The CDR3 sequence is 18 residues long. CDR1 LGHNA and CDR2 YSLEER come from the germline V gene. V trimming: 1 base; J trimming: 3 bases; junction bases outside the gene matches: 7.